Presented here are 27 T cell receptor beta chains from one specimen sequenced in a study of technical replicates of blood from several donors. The method was immunoSEQ multiplex PCR; TCRdb's version includes in-frame clones alone and lacks a portion of them. Among 75,000 to 85,000 clones listed, approximately 75% were seen once. Input material: PBMCs. All receptors derive from a human donor in good health. Some clones in this sample may be carry-over from other donors' samples.

The genes are TRBV2 and TRBJ2-7; 8 bases agree with TRBD2. CDR1 is SNHLY and CDR2 is FYNNEI in the germline V gene. This CDR3 comprises 16 residues. V shed 7 bases and J 1 base; nucleotides not matched to a gene: 12. The CDR3 region is CASIGGDRGRSYEQYF. CDR3 DNA sequence: TGTGCCAGCATCGGGGGGGATCGCGGTCGATCCTACGAGCAGTACTTC.

J is TRBJ1-6 and V is TRBV25-1; D unresolved. Trimming pared 2 bases from V and 0 bases from J, leaving 5 bases between. CDR3 size: 15 residues. CDR1 is MGHDK and CDR2 is SYGVNS in the germline V gene. The CDR3 sequence: CASSEISSYNSPLHF. The CDR3 DNA sequence: TGTGCCAGCAGTGAAATTAGCTCCTATAATTCACCCCTCCACTTT.

V and J are TRBV2 and TRBJ2-3; TRBD1 agrees at 7 bases. Germline CDR1 reads SNHLY; CDR2 reads FYNNEI. CDR3 length: 14 residues. V trimming: 8 bases; J trimming: 3 bases; junction bases outside the gene matches: 8. This CDR3 reads CASQDRFLTDTQYF. The CDR3 coding sequence is TGTGCCAGCCAGGACAGGTTTTTAACAGATACGCAGTATTTT.

The CDR3 DNA sequence: TGTGCCAGCAGCTTAGGACCGGGACAGAAAAATGAAAAACTGTTTTTT. It yields the protein CASSLGPGQKNEKLFF. The chain recombines TRBV7-6 with TRBJ1-4; 7 nucleotides align to TRBD1. The V gene's germline CDR1 is SGHVS and CDR2 FNYEAQ. The CDR3 has 16 residues. Trimming removed 1 base from V and 5 bases from J; junction bases left unmatched: 7.

The table lists this clone with a few counts. Here the CDR3 DNA reads TGTGCCACCAGCAGTGACCGACAGGGCGATCAGCCCCAGCATTTT. It encodes CATSSDRQGDQPQHF. The rearrangement joins TRBV15 to TRBJ1-5; the match to TRBD1 covers 7 bases. Germline lookup yields CDR1 LNHNV and CDR2 YYDKDF (reference sequence). The length of the CDR3 is 15 residues. V lost 3 bases to trimming and J lost 5 bases; unmatched junction nucleotides: 7.

The chain's CDR3 is CASSHSYEQYF. The DNA for the CDR3 is TGTGCCAGCAGCCACTCCTACGAGCAGTACTTC. The chain couples TRBV7-8 to TRBJ2-7; no clear D gene. The CDR3 has 11 residues. CDR1 SGHVS and CDR2 FQNEAQ come from the germline V gene. V lost 5 bases to trimming and J lost 0 bases, with 2 bases between them. Complete variable domain (other parts from reference TRBV7-8 and TRBJ2-7): GAGVSQSPRYKVAKRGQDVALRCDPISGHVSLFWYQQALGQGPEFLTYFQNEAQLDKSGLPSDRFFAERPEGSVSTLKIQRTQQEDSAVYLCASSHSYEQYFGPGTRLTVT.

The chain links TRBV27 to TRBJ2-5, with D possibly being TRBD1 (5 bases). Trimming cost V 3 bases and J 5 bases, with 7 bases left between them. Germline V gene lookup returns CDR1 MNHEY and CDR2 SMNVEV (reference sequence). The CDR3 consists of 12 residues. The CDR3 spells CASSFSGETQYF. The CDR3 DNA follows: TGTGCCAGCAGTTTTTCAGGGGAGACCCAGTACTTC.

The rearrangement links TRBV11-3 to TRBJ2-7, with TRBD1 identical over 7 bases. V gave up 7 bases and J gave up 6 bases; unmatched junction bases: 12. There are 14 residues in the CDR3. Germline V CDR1 and CDR2: SGHNT, YENEEA. As DNA, the CDR3 is TGTGCCAGCAACCCGCGGCAGGGGGTTGGCGAGCAGTACTTC. Translation: CASNPRQGVGEQYF. Looking up the rest from reference TRBV11-3 and TRBJ2-7 gives the full variable domain: EAGVVQSPRYKIIEKKQPVAFWCNPISGHNTLYWYLQNLGQGPELLIRYENEEAVDDSQLPKDRFSAERLKGVDSTLKIQPAELGDSAVYLCASNPRQGVGEQYFGPGTRLTVT.

The chain combines TRBV7-2 with TRBJ2-7; TRBD2 matches 7 bases. After removal of 2 bases from V and 0 bases from J, the junction contained 4 bases not matched to a gene. There are 15 residues in the CDR3. Germline-derived CDR1 and CDR2 are SGHTA and FQGNSA. The CDR3 loop is CASSLFAGVSYEQYF. The DNA of the CDR3 is TGTGCCAGCAGCTTATTTGCGGGGGTCTCCTACGAGCAGTACTTC.

The chain uses TRBV11-2 and TRBJ1-1, with 9 bases lining up with TRBD1. The CDR3 covers 15 residues. Germline loops: CDR1 SGHAT, CDR2 FQNNGV. Trimming cost V 4 bases and J 5 bases; bases outside gene matches: 8. The chain's CDR3 is CASSSQGAMETEAFF. The CDR3 bases are TGTGCCAGCAGCTCACAGGGGGCGATGGAGACTGAAGCTTTCTTT.

In this sample, this clone turned up a few times. J is TRBJ1-4 and V is TRBV19; 10 nucleotides align to TRBD1. The CDR3 runs to 17 residues. The germline V gene encodes CDR1 LNHDA and CDR2 SQIVND (reference sequence). V dropped 5 bases and J dropped 2; count of bases not matched to a gene: 8. This CDR3 is CASSVTGGAGTNEKLFF. DNA for the CDR3: TGTGCCAGTAGTGTGACAGGGGGCGCGGGGACTAATGAAAAACTGTTTTTT.

This clone was observed a single time. This sample also contains other DNA sequences that code for the same CDR3. The chain recombines TRBV4-3 with TRBJ2-7, with 7 positions matching TRBD2. Germline CDR1 LGHNA, CDR2 YSLEER. Unmatched junction bases numbered 5, after V lost 0 bases and J lost 0 bases. The CDR3 extends over 16 amino acids. CDR3 loop: CASSQEIGGSSYEQYF. The CDR3 nucleotides read TGCGCCAGCAGCCAAGAAATAGGCGGGAGCTCCTACGAGCAGTACTTC.

The V gene is TRBV7-8, the J gene TRBJ2-7; D is possibly TRBD1 (6 bases). The length of the CDR3 is 15 residues. Germline CDR1 reads SGHVS; CDR2 reads FQNEAQ. V was clipped by 5 bases and J by 0 bases, with 14 bases between them. The CDR3 reads CASSEGTRSSYEQYF. The DNA for the CDR3 is TGTGCCAGCAGCGAAGGGACAAGGAGCTCCTACGAGCAGTACTTC.

This clone was seen only once. The chain has TRBV7-8 and TRBJ1-2; D not certain. Germline V gene data show CDR1 as SGHVS and CDR2 as FQNEAQ. This CDR3 region has 13 residues. The V end lost 7 bases, the J end lost 4 bases, and 13 bases lay between the germline ends. Here the CDR3 reads CASTLGPSYGYTF. DNA for the CDR3: TGTGCCAGCACCCTTGGGCCCAGCTATGGCTACACCTTC.

The chain is built from TRBV2 and TRBJ1-5, with 7 bases that match TRBD1. The CDR3 loop spans 14 amino acids. Germline CDR1 SNHLY, CDR2 FYNNEI. V was clipped by 8 bases and J by 3 bases; unmatched bases: 7. CDR3 DNA: TGTGCCAGCGGGGGGACAGCGACCAATCAGCCCCAGCATTTT. Its translation: CASGGTATNQPQHF.

The chain employs TRBV9 and TRBJ2-3; 7 bases fit TRBD2. The CDR3 runs to 13 residues. Germline lookup yields CDR1 SGDLS and CDR2 YYNGEE. Trimming cost V 5 bases and J 5 bases; bases outside gene matches: 5. The CDR3 DNA reads as TGTGCCAGCAGGGCGGGAGCGGTAGATACGCAGTATTTT. It encodes CASRAGAVDTQYF. The complete variable domain, with remaining parts taken from reference TRBV9 and TRBJ2-3, reads DSGVTQTPKHLITATGQRVTLRCSPRSGDLSVYWYQQSLDQGLQFLIQYYNGEERAKGNILERFSAQQFPDLHSELNLSSLELGDSALYFCASRAGAVDTQYFGPGTRLTVL.

V gene TRBV7-2 combines with J gene TRBJ2-3; D may be TRBD1 (5 bases). Per germline, CDR1 SGHTA and CDR2 FQGNSA. The CDR3 length is 16 residues. V was pared by 5 bases and J by 0 bases, with 15 bases between. The CDR3 DNA sequence: TGTGCCAGCAGCCGAAGGGGAAGGGAAAGCACAGATACGCAGTATTTT. It specifies CASSRRGRESTDTQYF. The variable domain in full, completed from reference TRBV7-2 and TRBJ2-3, reads GAGVSQSPSNKVTEKGKDVELRCDPISGHTALYWYRQSLGQGLEFLIYFQGNSAPDKSGLPSDRFSAERTGGSVSTLTIQRTQQEDSAVYLCASSRRGRESTDTQYFGPGTRLTVL.

This clone occurred a few times. This same CDR3 is encoded by further DNA sequences in the sample. V gene TRBV5-1 combines with J gene TRBJ2-1, with D possibly being TRBD2 (6 bases). Germline loops: CDR1 SGHRS, CDR2 YFSETQ. The CDR3 extends over 14 amino acids. The V end was cut by 4 bases, the J end by 2 bases, with 10 bases between. The CDR3 is CASSGSGAYNEQFF. CDR3 bases: TGCGCCAGCAGCGGTAGCGGCGCCTACAATGAGCAGTTCTTC.

The J gene is TRBJ2-7, the V gene TRBV7-8; 7 bases fit TRBD1. The CDR3 length is 13 residues. CDR1 and CDR2 (germline): SGHVS, FQNEAQ. Losses at the gene ends were 3 bases for V and 2 bases for J; bases not matched to a gene: 1. This chain's CDR3 is CASSLTGTYEQYF. The CDR3 DNA reads as TGTGCCAGCAGCTTGACAGGGACCTACGAGCAGTACTTC.

V and J are TRBV2 and TRBJ1-1, with D uncertain. The CDR3 consists of 13 residues. The V gene's germline CDR1 is SNHLY and CDR2 FYNNEI. V lost 4 bases to trimming and J lost 11 bases, with 17 bases between them. The CDR3 sequence is CASSAIGSITAFF. The CDR3 DNA is TGTGCCAGCAGTGCAATAGGGAGTATCACGGCTTTCTTT.

The J gene is TRBJ2-1, the V gene TRBV30; unclear D gene. The germline V gene encodes CDR1 GTSNPN and CDR2 SVGIG (reference sequence). V was clipped by 3 bases and J by 9 bases, with 9 bases between them. The CDR3 runs 11 residues. CDR3 sequence (DNA): TGTGCCTGGAGCGGTCGAAGTGAGCAGTTCTTC. Its protein is CAWSGRSEQFF.

This sequence joins TRBV7-9 and TRBJ2-5; tentative D call: TRBD1 (6 bases). The V gene lost 5 bases and the J gene lost 5 bases, with 12 bases spanning the gap. The CDR3 consists of 13 residues. Germline V gene sequence: CDR1 SEHNR, CDR2 FQNEAQ (reference sequence). The CDR3 nucleotides read TGTGCCAGCAGCCGTCGACAGGCTGAGACCCAGTACTTC. It codes for CASSRRQAETQYF.

The rearrangement links TRBV7-2 to TRBJ1-6; 8 positions agree with TRBD1. This CDR3 is built from 16 residues. Germline V gene sequence: CDR1 SGHTA, CDR2 FQGNSA. V dropped 6 bases and J dropped 0; count of bases not matched to a gene: 4. CDR3 residues: CASRLTGGSYNSPLHF. CDR3 DNA: TGTGCCAGCAGACTCACAGGGGGCTCCTATAATTCACCCCTCCACTTT.

This clone was seen a single time. Here the CDR3 DNA reads TGTGCCAGCAGCTTAGTGGGGACAGGGAGCGCTGAGCAGTTCTTC. Encoded protein: CASSLVGTGSAEQFF. J is TRBJ2-1 and V is TRBV11-2; 9 bases fit TRBD1. In germline, CDR1 is SGHAT, CDR2 FQNNGV. V was clipped by 1 base and J by 9 bases; unmatched bases: 7. This CDR3 contains 15 residues. Full variable domain (outside the CDR3, taken from reference TRBV11-2 and TRBJ2-1): EAGVAQSPRYKIIEKRQSVAFWCNPISGHATLYWYQQILGQGPKLLIQFQNNGVVDDSQLPKDRFSAERLKGVDSTLKIQPAKLEDSAVYLCASSLVGTGSAEQFFGPGTRLTVL.

The rearrangement links TRBV7-8 to TRBJ2-5, with 16 bases identical to TRBD2. Germline values: CDR1 SGHVS, CDR2 FQNEAQ. The length of the CDR3 is 18 residues. Unmatched junction bases numbered 11, after V lost 5 bases and J lost 5 bases. The DNA of the CDR3 is TGTGCCAGCAGCATTGGCGGGACTAGCGGGGGGGCCCGTGAGACCCAGTACTTC. Amino acid sequence: CASSIGGTSGGARETQYF.

This clone was seen more than once but under ten times. The chain employs TRBV30 and TRBJ1-2; no reliable D call. V was pared by 8 bases and J by 4 bases, with 11 bases between. Per germline, CDR1 GTSNPN and CDR2 SVGIG (reference sequence). The CDR3 is made up of 11 amino acids. CDR3 bases: TGTGCCGCCAGTGTTATCTATGGCTACACCTTC. It codes for CAASVIYGYTF.

The genes are TRBV2 and TRBJ2-2; a weak D match, TRBD2 (5 bases). The CDR3 is 15 amino acids. Germline V lookup: CDR1 SNHLY, CDR2 FYNNEI. The V gene lost 6 bases and the J gene lost 0 bases, with 11 bases spanning the gap. The CDR3 region has the DNA TGTGCCAGCAGACAAGGACTGGCGAACACCGGGGAGCTGTTTTTT. Protein product: CASRQGLANTGELFF.